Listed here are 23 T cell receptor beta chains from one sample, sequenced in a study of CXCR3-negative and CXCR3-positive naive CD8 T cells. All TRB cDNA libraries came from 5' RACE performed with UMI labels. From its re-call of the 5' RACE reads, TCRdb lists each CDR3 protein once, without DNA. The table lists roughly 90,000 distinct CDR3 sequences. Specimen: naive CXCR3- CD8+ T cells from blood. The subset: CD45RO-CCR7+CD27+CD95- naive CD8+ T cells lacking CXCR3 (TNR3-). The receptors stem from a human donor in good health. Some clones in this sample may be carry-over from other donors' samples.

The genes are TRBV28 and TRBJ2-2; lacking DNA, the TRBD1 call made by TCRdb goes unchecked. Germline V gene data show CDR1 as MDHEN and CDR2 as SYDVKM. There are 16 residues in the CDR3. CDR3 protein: CASSQYDREITGELFF.

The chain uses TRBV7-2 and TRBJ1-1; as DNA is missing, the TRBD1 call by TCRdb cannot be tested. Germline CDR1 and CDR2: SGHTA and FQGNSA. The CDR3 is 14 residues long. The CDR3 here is CVSSRTGGRTEAFF.

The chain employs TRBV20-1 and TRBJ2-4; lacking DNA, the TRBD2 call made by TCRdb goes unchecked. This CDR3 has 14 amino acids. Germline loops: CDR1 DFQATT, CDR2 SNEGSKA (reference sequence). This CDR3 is CSAREGRGGDIQYF.

The CDR3 reads CASSLVVGGTHEQYF. V gene TRBV7-9 combines with J gene TRBJ2-7; lacking DNA, the TRBD2 call made by TCRdb goes unchecked. This CDR3 comprises 15 residues. The germline gives CDR1 SEHNR, CDR2 FQNEAQ (reference sequence).

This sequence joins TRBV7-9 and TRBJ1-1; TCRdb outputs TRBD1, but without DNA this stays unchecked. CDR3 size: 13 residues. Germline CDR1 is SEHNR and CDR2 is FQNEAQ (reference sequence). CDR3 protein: CASISTGNTEAFF.

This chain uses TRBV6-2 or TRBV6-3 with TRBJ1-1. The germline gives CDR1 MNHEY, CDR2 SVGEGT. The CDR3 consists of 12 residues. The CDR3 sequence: CASSVGGTEAFF.

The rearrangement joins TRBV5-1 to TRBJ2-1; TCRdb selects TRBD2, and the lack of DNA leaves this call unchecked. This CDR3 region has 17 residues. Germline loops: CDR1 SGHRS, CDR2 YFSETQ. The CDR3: CASSLAALAGNYNEQFF.

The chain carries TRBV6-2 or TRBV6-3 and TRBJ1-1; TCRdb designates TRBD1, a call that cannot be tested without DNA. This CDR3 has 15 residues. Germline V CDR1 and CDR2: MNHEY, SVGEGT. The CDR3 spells CASLSWGFVDTEAFF.

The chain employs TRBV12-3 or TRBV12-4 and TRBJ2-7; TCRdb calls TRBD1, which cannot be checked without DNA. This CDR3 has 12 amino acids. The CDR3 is CASVGQGVGQYF.

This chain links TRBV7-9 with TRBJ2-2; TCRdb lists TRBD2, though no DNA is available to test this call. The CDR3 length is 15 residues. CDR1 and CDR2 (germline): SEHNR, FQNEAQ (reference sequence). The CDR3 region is CASLQQGGPTGELFF. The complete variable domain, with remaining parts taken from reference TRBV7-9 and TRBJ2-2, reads DTGVSQNPRHKITKRGQNVTFRCDPISEHNRLYWYRQTLGQGPEFLTYFQNEAQLEKSRLLSDRFSAERPKGSFSTLEIQRTEQGDSAMYLCASLQQGGPTGELFFGEGSRLTVL.

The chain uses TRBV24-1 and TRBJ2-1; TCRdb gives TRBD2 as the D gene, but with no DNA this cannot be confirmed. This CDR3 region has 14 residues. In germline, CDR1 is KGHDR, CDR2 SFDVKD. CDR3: CASSYLGTHNEQFF.

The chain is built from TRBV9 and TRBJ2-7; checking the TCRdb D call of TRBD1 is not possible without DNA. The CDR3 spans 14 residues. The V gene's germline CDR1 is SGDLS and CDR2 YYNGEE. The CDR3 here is CASSPRDRDYEQYF.

CDR3 sequence: CSVEGPDWETEAFF. The chain uses TRBV29-1 and TRBJ1-1. Per germline, CDR1 SQVTM and CDR2 ANQGSEA. This CDR3 is 14 amino acids long.

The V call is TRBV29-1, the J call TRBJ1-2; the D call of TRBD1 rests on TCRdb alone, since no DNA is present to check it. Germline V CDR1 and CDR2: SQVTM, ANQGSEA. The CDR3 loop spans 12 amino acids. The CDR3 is CSAEGDSYGYTF. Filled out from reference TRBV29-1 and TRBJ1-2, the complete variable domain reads SAVISQKPSRDICQRGTSLTIQCQVDSQVTMMFWYRQQPGQSLTLIATANQGSEATYESGFVIDKFPISRPNLTFSTLTVSNMSPEDSSIYLCSAEGDSYGYTFGSGTRLTVV.

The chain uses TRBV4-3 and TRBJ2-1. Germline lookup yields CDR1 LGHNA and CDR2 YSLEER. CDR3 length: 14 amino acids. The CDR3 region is CASSPRVPYNEQFF.

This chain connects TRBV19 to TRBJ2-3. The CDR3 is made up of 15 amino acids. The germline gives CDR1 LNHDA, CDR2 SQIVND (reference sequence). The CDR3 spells CASSIDTASTDTQYF.

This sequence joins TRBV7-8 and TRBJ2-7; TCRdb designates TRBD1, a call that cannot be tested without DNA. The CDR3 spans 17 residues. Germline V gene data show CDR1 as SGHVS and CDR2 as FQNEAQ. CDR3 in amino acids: CASSLNPLRDPSYEQYF.

The CDR3 loop is CASSLIGRFNEQFF. The genes are TRBV13 and TRBJ2-1. CDR1 is PRHDT, CDR2 FYEKMQ, per germline (reference sequence). The CDR3 consists of 14 residues.

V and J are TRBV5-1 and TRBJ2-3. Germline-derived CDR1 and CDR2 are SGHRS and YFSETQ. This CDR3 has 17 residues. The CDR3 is CASSLAEEPAITDTQYF.

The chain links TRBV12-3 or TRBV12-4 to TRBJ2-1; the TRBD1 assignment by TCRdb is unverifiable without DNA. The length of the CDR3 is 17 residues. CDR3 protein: CASSFFGNVGSTDEQFF.

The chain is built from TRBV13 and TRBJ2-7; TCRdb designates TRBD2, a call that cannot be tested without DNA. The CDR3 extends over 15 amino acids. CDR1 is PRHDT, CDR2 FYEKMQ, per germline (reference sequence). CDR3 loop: CASSLGASGPYEQYF.

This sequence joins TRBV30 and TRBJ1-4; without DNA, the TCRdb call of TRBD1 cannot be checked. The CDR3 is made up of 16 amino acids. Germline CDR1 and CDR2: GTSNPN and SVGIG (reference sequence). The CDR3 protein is CAWTRGWTEVNEKLFF.

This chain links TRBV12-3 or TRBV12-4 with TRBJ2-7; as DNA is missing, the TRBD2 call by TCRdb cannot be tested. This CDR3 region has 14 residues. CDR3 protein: CASSLVGDYYEQYF.